Listed below are T cell receptor beta chains from one sample, sequenced in a study of cytomegalovirus exposure and HLA in healthy donors. Some clones are missing from TCRdb's copy, which holds only in-frame ones; the method was immunoSEQ multiplex PCR. This table holds about 210,000 clones, roughly 80% found once. Sequenced input: PBMCs. The source of these receptors is a male donor in good health and CMV-seropositive. Each CDR3 is given with its conserved first and last residue. Fields, in order: D gene, V gene, J gene, clone size, CDR3 protein, CDR3 DNA. D genes are given only for firm matches. Rows give clone size only sometimes, using once, few, many, or a class for an expanded clone.

D: .
V: TRBV9
J: TRBJ1-2
size: .
CDR3: CASSVAGPRGYTF
DNA: TGTGCCAGCAGCGTAGCCGGTCCGCGGGGCTACACCTTC

D: TRBD1
V: TRBV6-4
J: TRBJ1-1
size: .
CDR3: CASSDSFRDRNTEAFF
DNA: TGTGCCAGCAGTGACTCCTTTAGGGACAGGAACACTGAAGCTTTCTTT

D: TRBD2
V: TRBV27
J: TRBJ2-5
size: .
CDR3: CASSFRTSGRGGETQYF
DNA: TGTGCCAGCAGTTTCCGGACTAGCGGGAGGGGAGGGGAGACCCAGTACTTC

D: .
V: TRBV5-6
J: TRBJ2-1
size: .
CDR3: CASSSWGLSYNEQFF
DNA: TGTGCCAGCAGCTCATGGGGACTCTCCTACAATGAGCAGTTCTTC

D: TRBD1
V: TRBV6-1
J: TRBJ1-2
size: .
CDR3: CASSSVYRGGYGYTF
DNA: TGTGCCAGCAGTTCCGTATACAGGGGCGGCTATGGCTACACCTTC

D: .
V: TRBV25-1
J: TRBJ2-7
size: .
CDR3: CASSTRGGVWVQYF
DNA: TGTGCCAGCAGTACACGAGGGGGAGTCTGGGTGCAGTACTTC

D: TRBD1
V: TRBV19
J: TRBJ1-5
size: .
CDR3: CASTKAGTGDWRSNQPQHF
DNA: TGTGCCAGTACGAAGGCCGGGACAGGGGACTGGAGGAGCAATCAGCCCCAGCATTTT

D: .
V: TRBV6-5
J: TRBJ2-5
size: .
CDR3: CASSPNYPRETQYF
DNA: TGTGCCAGCAGTCCGAACTACCCCCGGGAGACCCAGTACTTC

D: .
V: TRBV10-3
J: TRBJ1-6
size: .
CDR3: CAIRGGPGSPLHF
DNA: TGTGCCATCAGGGGGGGTCCAGGGTCACCCCTCCACTTT

D: TRBD2
V: TRBV15
J: TRBJ2-7
size: .
CDR3: CATSRDISGGAAYEQYF
DNA: TGTGCCACCAGCAGAGATATAAGCGGGGGGGCCGCTTACGAGCAGTACTTC

D: TRBD1
V: TRBV19
J: TRBJ2-7
size: .
CDR3: CASSTRQGCDRYEQYF
DNA: TGTGCCAGTAGTACCCGACAGGGGTGCGATCGGTACGAGCAGTACTTC

D: TRBD2
V: TRBV28
J: TRBJ2-7
size: .
CDR3: CASSLFGMAASGSLREQYF
DNA: TGTGCCAGCAGTTTATTCGGGATGGCGGCTAGCGGGAGTCTAAGGGAGCAGTACTTC

D: TRBD2
V: TRBV6-1
J: TRBJ2-3
size: .
CDR3: CASSDSGGAWDTQYF
DNA: TGTGCCAGCAGTGATAGCGGGGGGGCCTGGGATACGCAGTATTTT

D: .
V: TRBV7-2
J: TRBJ2-7
size: .
CDR3: CASSLGPQGQSYEQYF
DNA: TGTGCCAGCAGCTTAGGGCCCCAGGGTCAAAGCTACGAGCAGTACTTC

D: .
V: TRBV9
J: TRBJ1-3
size: .
CDR3: CASSVLGGSGGGNTIYF
DNA: TGTGCCAGCAGCGTATTGGGCGGTTCAGGAGGCGGAAACACCATATATTTT

D: .
V: TRBV4-1
J: TRBJ2-6
size: .
CDR3: CASSHLSGANVLTF
DNA: TGCGCCAGCAGCCACTTATCTGGGGCCAACGTCCTGACTTTC

D: .
V: TRBV25-1
J: TRBJ1-2
size: .
CDR3: CASRGTANGGYGYTF
DNA: TGTGCCAGCAGAGGAACAGCTAACGGCGGGTATGGCTACACCTTC

D: .
V: TRBV7-2
J: TRBJ1-1
size: once
CDR3: CASSLTVLSEAFF
DNA: TGTGCCAGCAGCTTGACAGTTTTGAGTGAAGCTTTCTTT

D: .
V: TRBV5-6
J: TRBJ2-2
size: .
CDR3: CASSLRSVKNTGELFF
DNA: TGTGCCAGCAGCTTGAGGAGCGTGAAGAACACCGGGGAGCTGTTTTTT

D: .
V: TRBV5-1
J: TRBJ1-5
size: .
CDR3: CASSLGRENQPQHF
DNA: TGCGCCAGCAGCTTGGGCAGGGAAAATCAGCCCCAGCATTTT

D: .
V: TRBV29-1
J: TRBJ2-3
size: .
CDR3: CSVLPITDTQYF
DNA: TGCAGCGTTCTACCTATCACAGATACGCAGTATTTT

D: .
V: TRBV15
J: TRBJ2-5
size: .
CDR3: CATSRSPSQGQETQYF
DNA: TGTGCCACCAGCAGATCCCCAAGTCAGGGGCAAGAGACCCAGTACTTC

D: TRBD1
V: TRBV5-8
J: TRBJ1-2
size: few
CDR3: CASSPRQGANYGYTF
DNA: TGTGCCAGCAGCCCACGACAGGGAGCTAACTATGGCTACACCTTC

D: .
V: TRBV6-5
J: TRBJ2-7
size: .
CDR3: CASSYPTTSGVRKYF
DNA: TGTGCCAGCAGTTACCCCACGACGTCGGGAGTGAGGAAGTACTTC

D: TRBD1
V: TRBV5-1
J: TRBJ2-1
size: .
CDR3: CASSWGQGIYNEQFF
DNA: TGCGCCAGCAGCTGGGGACAGGGGATTTACAATGAGCAGTTCTTC

D: TRBD2
V: TRBV29-1
J: TRBJ2-3
size: .
CDR3: CSVTSSGRALDTQYF
DNA: TGCAGCGTTACATCTAGCGGGAGGGCCTTAGATACGCAGTATTTT

D: .
V: TRBV19
J: TRBJ1-4
size: .
CDR3: CASSADRNEKLFF
DNA: TGTGCCAGTAGTGCTGACAGGAATGAAAAACTGTTTTTT

D: .
V: TRBV5-1
J: TRBJ2-1
size: .
CDR3: CASSLGTKNNEQFF
DNA: TGCGCCAGCAGCTTGGGTACTAAAAACAATGAGCAGTTCTTC

D: .
V: TRBV18
J: TRBJ2-4
size: .
CDR3: CASPPQGLAKNIQYF
DNA: TGTGCCAGCCCCCCGCAGGGTCTAGCCAAAAACATTCAGTACTTC

D: .
V: TRBV4-1
J: TRBJ1-2
size: .
CDR3: CASSQDWAYGYTF
DNA: TGCGCCAGCAGCCAAGATTGGGCTTATGGCTACACCTTC

D: TRBD1
V: TRBV9
J: TRBJ1-3
size: once
CDR3: CASSTWTGDRSGNTIYF
DNA: TGTGCCAGCAGCACCTGGACAGGGGATCGCTCTGGAAACACCATATATTTT

D: TRBD1
V: TRBV18
J: TRBJ1-1
size: .
CDR3: CASSPRSTGGTEAFF
DNA: TGTGCCAGCTCACCACGTTCGACAGGGGGGACTGAAGCTTTCTTT

D: TRBD1
V: TRBV7-9
J: TRBJ2-1
size: .
CDR3: CASSLLTGVGNEQFF
DNA: TGTGCCAGCAGCCTACTTACAGGGGTCGGCAATGAGCAGTTCTTC

D: TRBD2
V: TRBV7-3
J: TRBJ2-7
size: .
CDR3: CASSQMGTSAAYEQYF
DNA: TGTGCCAGCAGCCAAATGGGGACTAGCGCAGCCTACGAGCAGTACTTC

D: TRBD2
V: TRBV29-1
J: TRBJ2-2
size: .
CDR3: CSVEVGVGGGYTGELFF
DNA: TGCAGCGTTGAAGTGGGGGTTGGCGGGGGTTACACCGGGGAGCTGTTTTTT

D: TRBD2
V: TRBV27
J: TRBJ2-3
size: few
CDR3: CASSLPNRRGGGTDTQYF
DNA: TGTGCCAGCAGTTTACCGAACAGACGGGGGGGAGGCACAGATACGCAGTATTTT

D: .
V: TRBV4-1
J: TRBJ1-3
size: .
CDR3: CASSLRRQSSGNTIYF
DNA: TGCGCCAGCAGCCTTCGGAGACAGTCCTCTGGAAACACCATATATTTT

D: .
V: TRBV30
J: TRBJ2-5
size: .
CDR3: CAWSPEETQYF
DNA: TGTGCCTGGAGTCCCGAAGAGACCCAGTACTTC

D: .
V: TRBV5-6
J: TRBJ2-5
size: .
CDR3: CASSPGVVQETQYF
DNA: TGTGCCAGCAGCCCGGGGGTGGTTCAAGAGACCCAGTACTTC

D: TRBD1
V: TRBV7-8
J: TRBJ2-7
size: .
CDR3: CASSSGPKGATYEQYF
DNA: TGTGCCAGCAGCTCAGGACCTAAGGGGGCCACCTACGAGCAGTACTTC

D: .
V: TRBV18
J: TRBJ1-3
size: .
CDR3: CASSWSDRSGNTIYF
DNA: TGTGCCAGCTCATGGAGCGATCGCTCTGGAAACACCATATATTTT

D: .
V: TRBV6-4
J: TRBJ2-1
size: .
CDR3: CASRAGSEYNEQFF
DNA: TGTGCCAGCAGAGCCGGGAGCGAGTACAATGAGCAGTTCTTC

D: TRBD2
V: TRBV7-7
J: TRBJ2-1
size: .
CDR3: CASSPGRLAGGGEQFF
DNA: TGTGCTAGCAGCCCCGGGCGACTAGCGGGAGGAGGTGAGCAGTTCTTC

D: .
V: TRBV28
J: TRBJ2-5
size: .
CDR3: CASSLPSETQYF
DNA: TGTGCCAGCAGTTTACCGTCCGAGACCCAGTACTTC

D: TRBD1
V: TRBV5-5
J: TRBJ2-3
size: .
CDR3: CASSFPTGGGTDTQYF
DNA: TGTGCCAGCAGCTTCCCTACAGGGGGAGGCACAGATACGCAGTATTTT